This T cell receptor beta chain was captured in a study of immune evolution from preneoplasia to lung adenocarcinoma. This clone was detected a few times. Its antigen is undetermined. Resections took place in Japan or China from the mid-2010s to the late 2010s. H&E slides confirmed each diagnosis, reviewed by two pathologists independently. Sequencing used immunoSEQ multiplex PCR; TCRdb keeps in-frame clones, though not all of them. The sample has some 4,000 clones; less than 60% are singletons. CDR1 is SQVTM and CDR2 is ANQGSEA in the germline V gene. Trimming at V came to 5 bases and at J to 2 bases, leaving 2 bases not matched to a gene. This CDR3 spans 12 amino acids. Study results and caveats: Top clone frequencies peaked in normal lung, apparently declining through invasive adenocarcinoma. Normal lung had highest clonality; later lesions appeared denser, more diverse.

The chain employs TRBV29-1 and TRBJ1-2; 7 bases are a match to TRBD1. What was sequenced was FFPE normal lung tissue adjacent to the tumor. The TCR sequence derives from a person in their fifties with lung adenocarcinoma. CDR3: CSVRDRNYGYTF. The CDR3 bases are TGCAGCGTTCGGGACAGAAACTATGGCTACACCTTC.